These 10 T cell receptor beta chains originate from one sample sequenced in a study of cytomegalovirus exposure and HLA in healthy donors. Vbeta (60) and Jbeta (13) primers were used in the PCR. TCRdb keeps only in-frame clones here, not all; method: immunoSEQ multiplex PCR. The sample records fewer than 200,000 clones, about 81% being singletons. The specimen was PBMCs. These TCRs come from a woman aged 25-40 years in good health and CMV-seronegative.

The V gene is TRBV10-2, the J gene TRBJ2-7; 7 bases line up with TRBD1. Per the germline V gene, CDR1 is WSHSY and CDR2 is SAAADI. The J segment lost 1 base and the V segment lost 6 bases, leaving 3 bases of the junction unmatched. The CDR3 runs to 13 residues. This chain's CDR3 is CASRRTGSYEQYF. In DNA form, the CDR3 reads TGCGCCAGCAGAAGGACAGGATCCTACGAGCAGTACTTC.

The V call is TRBV7-9, the J call TRBJ1-4; TRBD1 might be the D (6 bases). V dropped 5 bases and J dropped 8 bases, with 12 bases sitting between them. Germline V CDR1 and CDR2: SEHNR, FQNEAQ (reference sequence). The CDR3 is 13 amino acids. CDR3 DNA sequence: TGTGCCAGCAGCCCGGCAGGGGAAGAAAAACTGTTTTTT. Protein: CASSPAGEEKLFF.

This clone was seen just once. The CDR3 coding sequence is TGTGCCAGCAGCTTCCTTAAGGGGCCTTTGAACACCGGGGAGCTGTTTTTT. Translating gives CASSFLKGPLNTGELFF. The J gene is TRBJ2-2, the V gene TRBV7-9; perhaps TRBD1 as D (5 bases). Germline values: CDR1 SEHNR, CDR2 FQNEAQ (reference sequence). V lost 3 bases and J 1 base, leaving 15 bases between the germline ends. CDR3 size: 17 residues.

The chain recombines TRBV27 with TRBJ2-2, with D tentatively TRBD2 (5 bases). The V end lost 5 bases, the J end lost 6 bases, and 19 bases lay between the germline ends. The germline CDR1 and CDR2 sequences are MNHEY and SMNVEV (reference sequence). The CDR3 covers 16 residues. Written as DNA, the CDR3 is TGTGCCAGCAGTCCGACGTGGACTGACTACGCCGGGGAGCTGTTTTTT. This translates into CASSPTWTDYAGELFF.

The V gene is TRBV5-1, the J gene TRBJ2-1; 7 bases agree with TRBD1. After removal of 4 bases from V and 7 bases from J, the junction contained 2 bases not matched to a gene. The CDR3 loop spans 12 amino acids. CDR1 and CDR2 (germline): SGHRS, YFSETQ. The CDR3 DNA follows: TGCGCCAGCAGCGTACAGGGGAATGAGCAGTTCTTC. Amino acids: CASSVQGNEQFF. The whole variable domain, remainder taken from reference TRBV5-1 and TRBJ2-1, is KAGVTQTPRYLIKTRGQQVTLSCSPISGHRSVSWYQQTPGQGLQFLFEYFSETQRNKGNFPGRFSGRQFSNSRSEMNVSTLELGDSALYLCASSVQGNEQFFGPGTRLTVL.

This clone was observed once. The J gene is TRBJ1-1, the V gene TRBV6-5; D not resolved. Germline V gene data show CDR1 as MNHEY and CDR2 as SVGAGI. The CDR3 runs 14 residues. Trimming cost V 3 bases and J 4 bases, with 12 bases left between them. In DNA form, the CDR3 reads TGTGCCAGCAGTTATCCGGGATCGGTCACTGAAGCTTTCTTT. Protein sequence: CASSYPGSVTEAFF.

The chain couples TRBV28 to TRBJ2-5, with a possible D match to TRBD1 (5 bases). The J call may be faulty, since TRBJ2-7 better matches the DNA end. Germline CDR1 MDHEN, CDR2 SYDVKM. The CDR3 contains 12 residues. CDR3 protein: CASSFRQNEQYF. The CDR3 coding sequence is TGTGCCAGCAGTTTCCGACAGAACGAGCAGTACTTC.

The gene calls are TRBV9 and TRBJ2-2; maybe TRBD1 (7 bases). There are 17 residues in the CDR3. The V gene lost 0 bases and the J gene lost 2 bases, with 14 bases spanning the gap. Per the germline V gene, CDR1 is SGDLS and CDR2 is YYNGEE. Here the CDR3 DNA reads TGTGCCAGCAGCGTAGGGATCAGGGGGGTAAACACCGGGGAGCTGTTTTTT. It translates to CASSVGIRGVNTGELFF.

This chain connects TRBV28 to TRBJ2-3, with D possibly TRBD2 on 6 matching bases. The CDR3 totals 15 residues. Germline CDR1 is MDHEN and CDR2 is SYDVKM. Trimming shortened V by 2 bases and J by 2 bases, and 11 bases separated the two germline ends. CDR3 DNA: TGTGCCAGCAGTTTAGAAGGAGGGGTCACAGATACGCAGTATTTT. Its protein is CASSLEGGVTDTQYF.

This clone was seen once. V usage is TRBV27 and J usage is TRBJ2-7; weak D call: TRBD2 (6 bases). V was clipped by 2 bases and J by 2 bases, with 16 bases between them. The CDR3 has 16 amino acids. The germline CDR1 and CDR2 sequences are MNHEY and SMNVEV (reference sequence). The CDR3 loop reads CASSLMRDSQPYEQYF. In nucleotides, the CDR3 is TGTGCCAGCAGTTTAATGCGGGATTCCCAGCCCTACGAGCAGTACTTC.